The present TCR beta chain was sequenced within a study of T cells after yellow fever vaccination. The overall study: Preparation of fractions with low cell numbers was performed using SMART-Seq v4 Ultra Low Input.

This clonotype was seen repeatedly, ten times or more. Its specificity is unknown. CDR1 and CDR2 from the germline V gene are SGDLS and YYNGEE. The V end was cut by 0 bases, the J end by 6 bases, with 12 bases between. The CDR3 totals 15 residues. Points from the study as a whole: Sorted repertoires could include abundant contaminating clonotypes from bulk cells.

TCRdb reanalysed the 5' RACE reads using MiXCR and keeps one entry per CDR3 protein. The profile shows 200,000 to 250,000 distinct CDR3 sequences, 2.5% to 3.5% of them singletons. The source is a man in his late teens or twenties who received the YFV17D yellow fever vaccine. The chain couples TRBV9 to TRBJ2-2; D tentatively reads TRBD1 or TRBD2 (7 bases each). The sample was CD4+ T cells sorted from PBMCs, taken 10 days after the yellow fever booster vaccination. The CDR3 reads CASSVAAGGAGELFF. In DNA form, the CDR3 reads TGTGCCAGCAGCGTAGCTGCAGGGGGGGCCGGGGAGCTGTTTTTT.